A selection of T cell receptor beta chains follows, all from one sample in a study of blood T cell repertoires in COVID-19. The data were produced by immunoSEQ multiplex PCR, yet TCRdb's version contains in-frame clones alone and is incomplete. The sample holds 120,000 or so clones, roughly four fifths seen once. What was sequenced was peripheral blood. The receptors derive from a woman in her forties or fifties with acute or convalescent COVID-19. Each CDR3 is given with its conserved first and last residue. The D gene is left open where the match is weak. A clone size is listed for some rows: how often the clone was seen (once, few, many), or a class if it is expanded.

d_call: -
v_call: TRBV12-3/TRBV12-4
j_call: TRBJ1-2
clone_size: -
cdr3_nt: TGTGCCAGCAGCCCCCGACAGAACTATGGCTACACCTTC
cdr3_aa: CASSPRQNYGYTF

d_call: -
v_call: TRBV21-1
j_call: TRBJ1-1
clone_size: -
cdr3_nt: TGTGCCAGCACGCAGCCCGCTGACGGGTCTGAAGCTTTCTTT
cdr3_aa: CASTQPADGSEAFF

d_call: -
v_call: TRBV5-1
j_call: TRBJ2-7
clone_size: -
cdr3_nt: TGCGCCAGCAGCCGGGGGGCAGGGCTAGGGGAGCAGTACTTC
cdr3_aa: CASSRGAGLGEQYF

d_call: TRBD1
v_call: TRBV19
j_call: TRBJ1-1
clone_size: -
cdr3_nt: TGTGCCAGTAGTTCCGGGACAGGGGGCACTGAAGCTTTCTTT
cdr3_aa: CASSSGTGGTEAFF

d_call: TRBD1
v_call: TRBV28
j_call: TRBJ1-2
clone_size: few
cdr3_nt: TGTGCCAGCAGTCTTTCGACAGGGTTGTATGGCTACACCTTC
cdr3_aa: CASSLSTGLYGYTF

d_call: -
v_call: TRBV11-2
j_call: TRBJ2-1
clone_size: -
cdr3_nt: TGTGCCAGCAGCTTAGAATCTGGGGCCAATCAGCAGTTCTTC
cdr3_aa: CASSLESGANQQFF

d_call: TRBD1
v_call: TRBV30
j_call: TRBJ1-1
clone_size: -
cdr3_nt: TGTGCCTGGGATAACAGGGGGTTGACTGAAGCTTTCTTT
cdr3_aa: CAWDNRGLTEAFF

d_call: TRBD1
v_call: TRBV2
j_call: TRBJ1-1
clone_size: -
cdr3_nt: TGTGCCCGACTCCCGGGACAGGGTTCGAGCACTGAAGCTTTCTTT
cdr3_aa: CARLPGQGSSTEAFF

d_call: -
v_call: TRBV30
j_call: TRBJ1-2
clone_size: -
cdr3_nt: TGTGCCTGGAGGATGAGCGGTATAGCTAACTATGGCTACACCTTC
cdr3_aa: CAWRMSGIANYGYTF

d_call: TRBD1
v_call: TRBV12-3/TRBV12-4
j_call: TRBJ1-2
clone_size: -
cdr3_nt: TGTGCCAGCAGTCCGACAGGGAACTATGGCTACACCTTC
cdr3_aa: CASSPTGNYGYTF

d_call: TRBD1
v_call: TRBV9
j_call: TRBJ1-3
clone_size: once
cdr3_nt: TGTGCCAGCAGCGTATGGGACAGGGGAACTGGAAACACCATATATTTT
cdr3_aa: CASSVWDRGTGNTIYF

d_call: TRBD2
v_call: TRBV30
j_call: TRBJ2-6
clone_size: -
cdr3_nt: TGTGCCTGGGCCCGGGGGACTAGCGGGGGGTTTGGGGCCAACGTCCTGACTTTC
cdr3_aa: CAWARGTSGGFGANVLTF

d_call: TRBD1
v_call: TRBV2
j_call: TRBJ1-2
clone_size: -
cdr3_nt: TGTGCCAGCAGTCCACAGGGGAACTATGGCTACACCTTC
cdr3_aa: CASSPQGNYGYTF

d_call: TRBD1
v_call: TRBV2
j_call: TRBJ1-2
clone_size: many
cdr3_nt: TGTGCCAGCAGTGAAGGACAGGGGATTTACTATGGCTACACCTTC
cdr3_aa: CASSEGQGIYYGYTF

d_call: -
v_call: TRBV6-5
j_call: TRBJ1-2
clone_size: -
cdr3_nt: TGTGCCAGCAGTTACTCCGCGGTAGACTATGGCTACACCTTC
cdr3_aa: CASSYSAVDYGYTF

d_call: -
v_call: TRBV7-9
j_call: TRBJ2-2
clone_size: -
cdr3_nt: TGTGCCAGCAGCTCACTGAACACCGGGGAGCTGTTTTTT
cdr3_aa: CASSSLNTGELFF

d_call: TRBD2
v_call: TRBV30
j_call: TRBJ2-3
clone_size: -
cdr3_nt: TGTGCCTGGAGTGTCCATTCATTAGCGGGGATCGCAGATACGCAGTATTTT
cdr3_aa: CAWSVHSLAGIADTQYF

d_call: -
v_call: TRBV23-1
j_call: TRBJ1-5
clone_size: -
cdr3_nt: TGCGCCAGCAGTCAATCGGGCACCGATGGCAATCAGCCCCAGCATTTT
cdr3_aa: CASSQSGTDGNQPQHF

d_call: -
v_call: TRBV5-6
j_call: TRBJ1-4
clone_size: -
cdr3_nt: TGTGCCAGCAGCTACAGTGCAACTAATGAAAAACTGTTTTTT
cdr3_aa: CASSYSATNEKLFF

d_call: -
v_call: TRBV3-1/TRBV3-2
j_call: TRBJ2-7
clone_size: -
cdr3_nt: TGTGCCAGCAGCCAAGCGGGCTACGAGCAGTACTTC
cdr3_aa: CASSQAGYEQYF

d_call: -
v_call: TRBV15
j_call: TRBJ1-6
clone_size: -
cdr3_nt: TGTGCCTCCTCGAGCGGGAACTCCTATAATTCACCCCTCCACTTT
cdr3_aa: CASSSGNSYNSPLHF

d_call: -
v_call: TRBV3-1/TRBV3-2
j_call: TRBJ1-1
clone_size: once
cdr3_nt: TGTGCCAGCAGCCAAGCGACAACGAACACTGAAGCTTTCTTT
cdr3_aa: CASSQATTNTEAFF

d_call: -
v_call: TRBV6-5
j_call: TRBJ1-1
clone_size: -
cdr3_nt: TGTGCCAGCCTATACACTGAAGCTTTCTTT
cdr3_aa: CASLYTEAFF

d_call: TRBD2
v_call: TRBV5-1
j_call: TRBJ2-1
clone_size: -
cdr3_nt: TGCGCCAGCAGCACCCGACTAGCGGGGGGGGATGAGCAGTTCTTC
cdr3_aa: CASSTRLAGGDEQFF

d_call: -
v_call: TRBV9
j_call: TRBJ2-3
clone_size: -
cdr3_nt: TGTGCCAGCAGCGTATGGGACCAGGGGACAGATACGCAGTATTTT
cdr3_aa: CASSVWDQGTDTQYF

d_call: TRBD2
v_call: TRBV28
j_call: TRBJ2-3
clone_size: -
cdr3_nt: TGTGCCAGCAGTTTAGGTGCGGGGGGCACAGATACGCAGTATTTT
cdr3_aa: CASSLGAGGTDTQYF

d_call: TRBD1
v_call: TRBV19
j_call: TRBJ2-7
clone_size: -
cdr3_nt: TGTGCCAGTAGGGGAACAGGGGGATCCTTCGAGCAGTACTTC
cdr3_aa: CASRGTGGSFEQYF

d_call: -
v_call: TRBV18
j_call: TRBJ1-4
clone_size: -
cdr3_nt: TGTGCCAGCTCACCAGTCCTAGGGGACACAACTAATGAAAAACTGTTTTTT
cdr3_aa: CASSPVLGDTTNEKLFF

d_call: -
v_call: TRBV5-1
j_call: TRBJ1-3
clone_size: few
cdr3_nt: TGCGCCAGCAGCTTGGGTACAGGGTCTGGAAACACCATATATTTT
cdr3_aa: CASSLGTGSGNTIYF

d_call: -
v_call: TRBV12-5
j_call: TRBJ1-2
clone_size: -
cdr3_nt: TGTGCTAGTGGCCCGGACTTTAGGAATGGCTACACCTTC
cdr3_aa: CASGPDFRNGYTF

d_call: TRBD1
v_call: TRBV6-6
j_call: TRBJ1-5
clone_size: -
cdr3_nt: TGTGCCAGCAGTCCTCGGGACAGACGTTATAGCAATCAGCCCCAGCATTTT
cdr3_aa: CASSPRDRRYSNQPQHF

d_call: -
v_call: TRBV6-5
j_call: TRBJ2-3
clone_size: -
cdr3_nt: TGTGCCAGCAGGGATGCGGGGTTCACAGATACGCAGTATTTT
cdr3_aa: CASRDAGFTDTQYF

d_call: -
v_call: TRBV10-2
j_call: TRBJ1-1
clone_size: -
cdr3_nt: TGCGCCAGCAGCGGGGGGCTGATATCCCAGGACACTGAAGCTTTCTTT
cdr3_aa: CASSGGLISQDTEAFF

d_call: -
v_call: TRBV18
j_call: TRBJ1-3
clone_size: -
cdr3_nt: TGTGCCAGCTCACCAAGGGAAAGGGGCACTGGAAACACCATATATTTT
cdr3_aa: CASSPRERGTGNTIYF

d_call: TRBD1
v_call: TRBV6-2/TRBV6-3
j_call: TRBJ2-7
clone_size: -
cdr3_nt: TGTGCCAGCAGCGACAGGGCGCTCGAGCAGTACTTC
cdr3_aa: CASSDRALEQYF

d_call: -
v_call: TRBV4-1
j_call: TRBJ1-5
clone_size: -
cdr3_nt: TGCGCCAGCAGCCAAAGTCAATTGGGGGCCGCGACTTCGCCCCAGCATTTT
cdr3_aa: CASSQSQLGAATSPQHF

d_call: -
v_call: TRBV29-1
j_call: TRBJ2-1
clone_size: -
cdr3_nt: TGCAGCGGTAAACAGGGTATAAGGTCCTACAATGAGCAGTTCTTC
cdr3_aa: CSGKQGIRSYNEQFF

d_call: TRBD2
v_call: TRBV6-1
j_call: TRBJ2-3
clone_size: few
cdr3_nt: TGTGCCAGCAGTGAAAGCGGGGTAATGACAGATACGCAGTATTTT
cdr3_aa: CASSESGVMTDTQYF

d_call: TRBD1
v_call: TRBV4-1
j_call: TRBJ1-1
clone_size: -
cdr3_nt: TGCGCCAGCAGCCCCCGGGACAGGACGAACACTGAAGCTTTCTTT
cdr3_aa: CASSPRDRTNTEAFF

d_call: TRBD1
v_call: TRBV7-2
j_call: TRBJ1-2
clone_size: -
cdr3_nt: TGTGCCAGCAGCTCAGGACAGGGGGCTTTGGGTGGCTACACCTTC
cdr3_aa: CASSSGQGALGGYTF

d_call: -
v_call: TRBV6-1
j_call: TRBJ2-2
clone_size: -
cdr3_nt: TGTGCCAGCAGTGTGGCCCGGGACAAGAACACCGGGGAGCTGTTTTTT
cdr3_aa: CASSVARDKNTGELFF

d_call: -
v_call: TRBV19
j_call: TRBJ2-3
clone_size: -
cdr3_nt: TGTGCCAGTAGTATCGGGGAAGATACGCAGTATTTT
cdr3_aa: CASSIGEDTQYF